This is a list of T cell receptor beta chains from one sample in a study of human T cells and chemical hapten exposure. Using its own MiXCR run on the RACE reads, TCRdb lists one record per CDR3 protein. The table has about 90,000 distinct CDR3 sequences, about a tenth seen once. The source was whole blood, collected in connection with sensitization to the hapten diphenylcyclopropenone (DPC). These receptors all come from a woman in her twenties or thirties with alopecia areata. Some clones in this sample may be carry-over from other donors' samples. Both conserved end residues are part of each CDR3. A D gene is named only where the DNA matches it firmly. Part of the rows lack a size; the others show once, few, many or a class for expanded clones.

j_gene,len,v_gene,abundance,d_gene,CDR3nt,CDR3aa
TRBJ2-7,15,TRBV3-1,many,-,TGTGCCAGCAGCCAAGATCCCAGCCCCTCGAAAGAGCAGTACTTC,CASSQDPSPSKEQYF
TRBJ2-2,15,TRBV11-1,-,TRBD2,TGTGCCAGCAGCTTGGGACTAGCGGGGCCGTGGGAGCTGTTTTTT,CASSLGLAGPWELFF
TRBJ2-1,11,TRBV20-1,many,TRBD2,TGCAGTGCTATTAAGCGGGGGGAGCAGTTCTTC,CSAIKRGEQFF
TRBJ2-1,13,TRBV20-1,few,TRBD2,TGCAGTGCTAGGCCTAGCGGGGGAAATGAGCAGTTCTTC,CSARPSGGNEQFF
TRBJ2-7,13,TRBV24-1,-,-,TGTGCCACCAGTGGACAGGCCCTGGGGGAGCAGTACTTC,CATSGQALGEQYF
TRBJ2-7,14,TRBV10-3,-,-,TGTGCCATCAGTGAGTACAGGGATAACTACGAGCAGTACTTC,CAISEYRDNYEQYF
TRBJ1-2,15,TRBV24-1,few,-,TGTGCCACCAGTGGCCGGGACACTGCCTCTTATGGCTACACCTTC,CATSGRDTASYGYTF
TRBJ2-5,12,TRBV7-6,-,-,TGTGCCAGCAGCTTATTGTCGGAGACCCAGTACTTC,CASSLLSETQYF
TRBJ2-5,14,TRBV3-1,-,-,TGTGCCAGCAGCCTGACAGCCGGAGAAGAGACCCAGTACTTC,CASSLTAGEETQYF
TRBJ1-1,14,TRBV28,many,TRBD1,TGTGCCAGCAGGGGGACAGGGGGCGATTCTGAAGCTTTCTTT,CASRGTGGDSEAFF
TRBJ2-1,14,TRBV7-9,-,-,TGTGCCAGCAGCTTATCATGGGGGGTCGATGAGCAGTTCTTC,CASSLSWGVDEQFF
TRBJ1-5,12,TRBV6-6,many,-,TGTGCGTCGGGGGACGGCAATCAGCCCCAGCATTTT,CASGDGNQPQHF
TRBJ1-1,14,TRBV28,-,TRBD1,TGTGCCAGCAGTTCGGGACAGGGGAGGGCTGAAGCTTTCTTT,CASSSGQGRAEAFF
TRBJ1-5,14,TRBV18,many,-,TGTGCCAGCTCACTGGTCGGAGGGGATCAGCCCCAGCATTTT,CASSLVGGDQPQHF
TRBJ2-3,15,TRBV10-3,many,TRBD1,TGTGCCATCCTGGGGGACAGGGGCGGCACAGATACGCAGTATTTT,CAILGDRGGTDTQYF
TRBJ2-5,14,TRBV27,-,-,TGTGCCAGCAGTCTCAGGGGAGACCAAGAGACCCAGTACTTC,CASSLRGDQETQYF
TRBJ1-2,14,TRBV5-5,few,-,TGTGCCAGCAGCCGCTCAAGAGAGGGGGGAGGCTACACCTTC,CASSRSREGGGYTF